This section outlines one T cell receptor (beta chain) sequence together with its context. Germline V gives CDR1 SEHNR, CDR2 FQNEAQ (reference sequence). The CDR3 length is 14 residues. The V end lost 5 bases, the J end lost 4 bases, and 14 bases lay between the germline ends. This sample was included in a study of blood T cell repertoires in COVID-19. Study summary: The United States, Italy and Spain supplied acute and convalescent COVID-19 samples. In each case, the material was cDNA or gDNA derived from T cells, B-cell-depleted T cells, or PBMCs.

How the authors handled the data: Quantification of nucleated cells was approximated via reference gene primer amplification. The table came from immunoSEQ multiplex PCR; TCRdb's copy has only in-frame clones and leaves some out. That table is the source of V, J and clone size, and D and trimming were worked out from the DNA. The sample holds about 120,000 clones, around 89% seen once. The Seattle site enrolled patients during active infection and followed them longitudinally. Sequencing input: peripheral blood. The source of this sequence is a man in his sixties with COVID-19, enrolled during active disease. The V gene is TRBV7-9, the J gene TRBJ1-1, with a weak D call TRBD1 (6 bases). CDR3 sequence reads: CASSPGQGGTEAFF. CDR3 coding DNA: TGTGCCAGCAGCCCCGGACAAGGGGGCACTGAAGCTTTCTTT.